The TCR beta chain under discussion was sequenced for a study of radiotherapy plus CTLA-4 blockade in lung cancer. Overall study results and limits: With interferon-beta, early dynamics of blood T cell clones were reported to best predict response.

Details on this clone: The antigen is not known.

Treatment of patients with chemo-refractory metastatic non-small-cell lung cancer consisted of focal radiation plus CTLA-4 blockade with ipilimumab. The table came from immunoSEQ multiplex PCR; TCRdb's copy has only in-frame clones and leaves some out. This sample has 90,000 to 100,000 clones, with roughly 80% found just once. The CDR3 length is 14 residues. The junction had 5 bases not matched to a gene; V was cut back by 6 bases and J by 4 bases. Germline CDR1 reads SNHLY; CDR2 reads FYNNEI. The source was peripheral blood, collected from a patient treated with radiotherapy plus ipilimumab. The chain combines TRBV2 with TRBJ2-2; 7 nucleotides align to TRBD1. This clonotype originated in a human donor with non-small cell lung cancer that progressed on radiotherapy plus ipilimumab. CDR3 in amino acids: CASRDRRATGELFF. The CDR3 region has the DNA TGTGCCAGCAGGGACAGGCGGGCCACCGGGGAGCTGTTTTTT.